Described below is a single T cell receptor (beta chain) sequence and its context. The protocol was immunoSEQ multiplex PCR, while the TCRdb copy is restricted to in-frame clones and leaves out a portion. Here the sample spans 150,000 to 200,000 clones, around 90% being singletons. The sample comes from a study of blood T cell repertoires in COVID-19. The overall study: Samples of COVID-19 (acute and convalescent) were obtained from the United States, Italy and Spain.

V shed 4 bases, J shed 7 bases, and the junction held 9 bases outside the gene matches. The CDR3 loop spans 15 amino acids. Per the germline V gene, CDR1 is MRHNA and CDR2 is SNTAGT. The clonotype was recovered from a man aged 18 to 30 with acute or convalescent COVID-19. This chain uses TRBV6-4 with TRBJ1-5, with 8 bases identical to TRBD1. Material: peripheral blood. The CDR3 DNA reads TGTGCCAGCAGTGTCACAGGGGGAGGTAAACAGCCCCAGCATTTT. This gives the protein CASSVTGGGKQPQHF.